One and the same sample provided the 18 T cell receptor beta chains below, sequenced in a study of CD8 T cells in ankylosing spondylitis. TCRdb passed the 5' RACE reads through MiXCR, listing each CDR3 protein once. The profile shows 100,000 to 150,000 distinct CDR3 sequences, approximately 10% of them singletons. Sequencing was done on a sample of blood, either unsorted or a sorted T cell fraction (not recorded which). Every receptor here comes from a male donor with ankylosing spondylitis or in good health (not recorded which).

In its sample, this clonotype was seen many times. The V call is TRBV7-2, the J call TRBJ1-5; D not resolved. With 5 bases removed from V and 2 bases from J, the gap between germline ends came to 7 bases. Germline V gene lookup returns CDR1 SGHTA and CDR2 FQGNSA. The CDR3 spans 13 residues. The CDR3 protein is CASSRARNQPQHF. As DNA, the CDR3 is TGTGCCAGCAGCCGAGCGCGCAATCAGCCCCAGCATTTT.

The CDR3 spells CASSYGRVSYEQYF. For the CDR3, the DNA is TGTGCCAGCAGTTACGGCAGGGTCTCCTACGAGCAGTACTTC. The chain is built from TRBV6-2 or TRBV6-3 and TRBJ2-7; possibly TRBD1 for D (5 bases). This CDR3 has 14 residues. In germline, CDR1 is MNHEY, CDR2 SVGEGT. V was shortened by 2 bases and J by 0 bases, with 8 bases between the two germline ends.

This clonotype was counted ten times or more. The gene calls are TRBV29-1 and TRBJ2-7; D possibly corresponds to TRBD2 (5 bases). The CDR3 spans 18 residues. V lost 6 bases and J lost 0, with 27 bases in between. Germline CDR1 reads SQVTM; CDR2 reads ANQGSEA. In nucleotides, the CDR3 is TGCAGCGTAGCTACGTCCCGGGATGCTATCAAAGTCTCCTACGAGCAGTACTTC. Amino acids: CSVATSRDAIKVSYEQYF.

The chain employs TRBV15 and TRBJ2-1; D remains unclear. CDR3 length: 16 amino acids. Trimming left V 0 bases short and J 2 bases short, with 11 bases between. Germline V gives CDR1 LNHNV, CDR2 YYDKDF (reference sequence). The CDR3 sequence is CATSRDLGSTYNEQFF. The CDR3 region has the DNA TGTGCCACCAGCAGAGATCTCGGGTCGACCTACAATGAGCAGTTCTTC.

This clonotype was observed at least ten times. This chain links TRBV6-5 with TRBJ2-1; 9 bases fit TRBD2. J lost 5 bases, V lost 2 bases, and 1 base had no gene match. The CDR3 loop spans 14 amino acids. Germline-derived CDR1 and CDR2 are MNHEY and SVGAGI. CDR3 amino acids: CASSYPSGNNEQFF. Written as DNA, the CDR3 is TGTGCCAGCAGTTACCCTAGCGGGAACAATGAGCAGTTCTTC.

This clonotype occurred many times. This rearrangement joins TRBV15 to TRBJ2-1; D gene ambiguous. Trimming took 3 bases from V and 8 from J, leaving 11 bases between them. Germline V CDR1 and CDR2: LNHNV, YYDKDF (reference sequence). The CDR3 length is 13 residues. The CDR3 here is CATSRDPGDEQFF. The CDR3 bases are TGTGCCACCAGCAGGGACCCAGGCGATGAGCAGTTCTTC.

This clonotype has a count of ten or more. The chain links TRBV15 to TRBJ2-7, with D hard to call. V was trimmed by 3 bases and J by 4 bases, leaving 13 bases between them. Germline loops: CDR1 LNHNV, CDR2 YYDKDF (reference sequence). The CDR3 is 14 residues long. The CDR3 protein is CATSRDLEGYEQYF. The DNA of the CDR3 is TGTGCCACCAGCAGGGACCTTGAAGGGTACGAGCAGTACTTC. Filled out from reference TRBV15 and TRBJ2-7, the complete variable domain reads DAMVIQNPRYQVTQFGKPVTLSCSQTLNHNVMYWYQQKSSQAPKLLFHYYDKDFNNEADTPDNFQSRRPNTSFCFLDIRSPGLGDTAMYLCATSRDLEGYEQYFGPGTRLTVT.

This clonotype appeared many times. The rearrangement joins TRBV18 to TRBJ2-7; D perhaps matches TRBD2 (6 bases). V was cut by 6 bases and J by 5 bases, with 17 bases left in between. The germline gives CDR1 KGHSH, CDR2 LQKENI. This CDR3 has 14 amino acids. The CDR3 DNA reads TGTGCCAGCTCCCTCGGGGGACCCGGGAACGAGCAGTACTTC. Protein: CASSLGGPGNEQYF.

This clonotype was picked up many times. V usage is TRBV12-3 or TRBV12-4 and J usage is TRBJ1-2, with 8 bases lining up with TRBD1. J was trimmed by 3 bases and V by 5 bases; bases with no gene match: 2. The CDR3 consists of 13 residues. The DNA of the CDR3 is TGTGCCAGCAGTCCGGACAGGGACTATGGCTACACCTTC. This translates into CASSPDRDYGYTF.

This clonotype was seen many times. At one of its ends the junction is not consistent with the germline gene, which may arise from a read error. The CDR3 DNA sequence: TGTGCCAGCAGCTTGGTTACAGATACGCAGTATTTT. This encodes CASSLVTDTQYF. This chain connects TRBV5-1 to TRBJ2-3; D remains ambiguous. This CDR3 comprises 12 residues. In germline, CDR1 is SGHRS, CDR2 YFSETQ.

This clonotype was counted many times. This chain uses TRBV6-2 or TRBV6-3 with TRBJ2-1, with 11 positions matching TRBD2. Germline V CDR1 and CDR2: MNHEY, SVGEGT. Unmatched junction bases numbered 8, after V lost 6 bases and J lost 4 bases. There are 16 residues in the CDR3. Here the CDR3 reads CASRALAGGPYNEQFF. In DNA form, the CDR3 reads TGTGCCAGCAGGGCCCTAGCGGGAGGACCTTACAATGAGCAGTTCTTC.

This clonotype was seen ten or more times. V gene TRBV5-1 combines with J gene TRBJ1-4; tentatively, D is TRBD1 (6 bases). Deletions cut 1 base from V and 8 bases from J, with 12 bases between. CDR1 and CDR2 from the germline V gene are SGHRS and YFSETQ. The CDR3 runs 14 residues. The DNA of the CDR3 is TGCGCCAGCAGCTTGCAGGGGCCGGACGAAAAACTGTTTTTT. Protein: CASSLQGPDEKLFF.

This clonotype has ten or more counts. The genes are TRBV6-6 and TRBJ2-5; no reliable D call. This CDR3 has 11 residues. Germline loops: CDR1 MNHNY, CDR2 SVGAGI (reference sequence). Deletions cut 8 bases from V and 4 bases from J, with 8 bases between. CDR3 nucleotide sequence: TGTGCCAGCGAAAAGGGAGAGACCCAGTACTTC. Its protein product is CASEKGETQYF.

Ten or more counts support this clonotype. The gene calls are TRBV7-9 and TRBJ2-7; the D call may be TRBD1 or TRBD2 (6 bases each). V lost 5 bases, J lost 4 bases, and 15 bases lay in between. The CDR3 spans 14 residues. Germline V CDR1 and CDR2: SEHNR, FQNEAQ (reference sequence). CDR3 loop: CASSPVSGAYEQYF. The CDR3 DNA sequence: TGTGCCAGCAGCCCCGTATCGGGGGCGTACGAGCAGTACTTC.

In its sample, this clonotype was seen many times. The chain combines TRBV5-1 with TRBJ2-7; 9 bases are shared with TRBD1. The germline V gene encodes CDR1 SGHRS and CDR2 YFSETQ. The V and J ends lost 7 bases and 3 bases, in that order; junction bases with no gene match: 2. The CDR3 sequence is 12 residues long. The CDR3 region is CASGGQGYEQYF. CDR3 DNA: TGCGCCAGCGGGGGACAGGGCTACGAGCAGTACTTC.

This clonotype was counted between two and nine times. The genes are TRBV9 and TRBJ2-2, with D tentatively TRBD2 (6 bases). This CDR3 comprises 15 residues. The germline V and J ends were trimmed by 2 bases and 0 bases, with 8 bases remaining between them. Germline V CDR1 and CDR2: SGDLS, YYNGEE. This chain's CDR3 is CASSVAGTNTGELFF. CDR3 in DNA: TGTGCCAGCAGCGTTGCGGGAACGAACACCGGGGAGCTGTTTTTT.

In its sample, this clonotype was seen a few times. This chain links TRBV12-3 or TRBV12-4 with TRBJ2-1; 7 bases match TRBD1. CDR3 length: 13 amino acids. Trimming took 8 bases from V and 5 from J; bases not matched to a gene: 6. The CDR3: CASQDRRNNEQFF. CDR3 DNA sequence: TGTGCCAGCCAGGACAGGAGAAACAATGAGCAGTTCTTC.

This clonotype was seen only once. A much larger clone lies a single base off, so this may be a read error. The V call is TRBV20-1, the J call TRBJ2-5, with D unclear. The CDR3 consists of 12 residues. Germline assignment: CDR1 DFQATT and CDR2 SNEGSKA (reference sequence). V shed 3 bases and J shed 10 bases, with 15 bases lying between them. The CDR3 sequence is CSARLVNLGQYF. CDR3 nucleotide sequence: TGCAGTGCTAGGCTGGTCAACTTAGGCCAGTACTTC.